This T cell receptor (beta chain) originates from a study of blood T cell repertoires in COVID-19. Background on the study: The analysed material was cDNA or gDNA that came from T cells, B-cell-depleted T cells, or PBMCs.

Original handling: How many nucleated cells were present was estimated from reference gene primer amplification. Profiled with immunoSEQ multiplex PCR; TCRdb holds only in-frame clones, not every one. That table supplies the V and J calls and clone size; D and trimming were determined from the DNA. The sample consists of approximately 250,000 clones, around 89% of them appearing once. The CDR3 has 14 residues. Germline CDR1 and CDR2: MGHRA and YSYEKL. V shed 5 bases, J shed 4 bases, and the junction held 5 bases outside the gene matches. Participant age was roughly 18 to 90 years, and participants resided in fewer than 30 US areas. Self-reported history from a screening survey and questionnaire set each donor's cohort.

The TCR originated in a woman between 40 and 55 years old with acute COVID-19. Sequenced material: PBMCs or T cells enriched from blood (not recorded which). The rearrangement uses TRBV4-1 and TRBJ2-3; 8 nucleotides agree with TRBD1. The CDR3 sequence is CASSTGGGADTQYF. In nucleotides, the CDR3 is TGCGCCAGCAGCACAGGGGGAGGAGCAGATACGCAGTATTTT.